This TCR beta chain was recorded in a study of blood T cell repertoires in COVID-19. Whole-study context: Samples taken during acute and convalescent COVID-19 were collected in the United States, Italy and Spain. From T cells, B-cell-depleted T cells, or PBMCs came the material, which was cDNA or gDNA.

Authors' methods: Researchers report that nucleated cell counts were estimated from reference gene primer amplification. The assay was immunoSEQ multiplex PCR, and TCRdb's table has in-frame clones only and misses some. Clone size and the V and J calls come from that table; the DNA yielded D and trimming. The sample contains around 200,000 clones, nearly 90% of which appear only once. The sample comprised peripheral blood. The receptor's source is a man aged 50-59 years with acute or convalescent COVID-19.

The CDR3 loop reads CAIDGGTNIQYF. Here the CDR3 DNA reads TGTGCCATCGACGGAGGTACAAACATTCAGTACTTC. J is TRBJ2-4 and V is TRBV12-3 or TRBV12-4, with D perhaps TRBD2 (5 bases). V lost 10 bases and J lost 6, with 13 bases in between. The CDR3 sequence is 12 residues long.